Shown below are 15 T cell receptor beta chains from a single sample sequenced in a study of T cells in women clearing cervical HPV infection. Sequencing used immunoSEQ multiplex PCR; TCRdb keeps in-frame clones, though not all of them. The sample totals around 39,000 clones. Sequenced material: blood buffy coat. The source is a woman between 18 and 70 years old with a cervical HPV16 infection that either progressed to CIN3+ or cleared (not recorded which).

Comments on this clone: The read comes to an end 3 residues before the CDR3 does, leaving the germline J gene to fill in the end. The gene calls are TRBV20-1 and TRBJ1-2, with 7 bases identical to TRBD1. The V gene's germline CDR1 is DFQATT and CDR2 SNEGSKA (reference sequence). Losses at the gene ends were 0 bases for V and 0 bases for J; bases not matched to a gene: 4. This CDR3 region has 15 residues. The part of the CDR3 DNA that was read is TGCAGTGCTAGAGACAGGGGGGAGACTAACTATGGC. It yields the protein CSARDRGETNYG. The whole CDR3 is CSARDRGETNYGYTF.

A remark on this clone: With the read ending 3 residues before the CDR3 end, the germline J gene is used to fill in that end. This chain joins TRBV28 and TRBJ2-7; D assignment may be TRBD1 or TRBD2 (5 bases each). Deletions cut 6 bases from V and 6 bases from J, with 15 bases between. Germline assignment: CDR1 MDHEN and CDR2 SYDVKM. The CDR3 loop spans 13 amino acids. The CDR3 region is CASRTRGLGEQYF. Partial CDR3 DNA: TGTGCCAGCAGAACGAGGGGCCTGGGCGAG. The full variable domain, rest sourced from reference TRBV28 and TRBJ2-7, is DVKVTQSSRYLVKRTGEKVFLECVQDMDHENMFWYRQDPGLGLRLIYFSYDVKMKEKGDIPEGYSVSREKKERFSLILESASTNQTSMYLCASRTRGLGEQYFGPGTRLTVT.

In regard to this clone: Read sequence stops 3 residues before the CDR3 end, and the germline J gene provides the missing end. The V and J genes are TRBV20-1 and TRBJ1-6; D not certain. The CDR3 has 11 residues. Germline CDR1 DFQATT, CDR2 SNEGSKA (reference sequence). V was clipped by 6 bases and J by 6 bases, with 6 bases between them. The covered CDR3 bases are TGCAGTGCCGCGGGTAATTCACCC. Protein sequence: CSAAGNSP. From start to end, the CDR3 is CSAAGNSPLHF.

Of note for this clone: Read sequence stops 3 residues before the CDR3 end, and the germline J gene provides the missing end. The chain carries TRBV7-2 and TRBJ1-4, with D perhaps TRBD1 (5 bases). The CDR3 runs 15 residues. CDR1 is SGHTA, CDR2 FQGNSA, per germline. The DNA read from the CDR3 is TGTGCCAGCAGCAGGATGAGCTCTGGGGCCAACGTA. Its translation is CASSRMSSGANV. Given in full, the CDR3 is CASSRMSSGANVLFF.

CDR3 DNA, as far as it was read: TGCAGCGTACCCATCGACAGGAGGTATATCACAGATACG. Translation: CSVPIDRRYITDT. In full, the CDR3 reads CSVPIDRRYITDTQYF. V is TRBV29-1 and J is TRBJ2-3; maybe TRBD1 (6 bases). From the germline J gene comes the end of the CDR3, since the read stops 3 residues before it. The germline gives CDR1 SQVTM, CDR2 ANQGSEA. Trimming took off 6 bases at V and 2 bases at J, with 21 bases between the two ends. The CDR3 loop spans 16 amino acids.

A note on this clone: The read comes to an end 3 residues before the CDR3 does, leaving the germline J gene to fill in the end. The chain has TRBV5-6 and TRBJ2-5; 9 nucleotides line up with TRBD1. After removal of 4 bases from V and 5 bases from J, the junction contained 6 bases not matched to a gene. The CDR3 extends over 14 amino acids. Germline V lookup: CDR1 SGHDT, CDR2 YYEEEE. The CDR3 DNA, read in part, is TGTGCCAGCAGCCTGACAGGGGGAGAGGAGACC. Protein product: CASSLTGGEET. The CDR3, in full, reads CASSLTGGEETQYF.

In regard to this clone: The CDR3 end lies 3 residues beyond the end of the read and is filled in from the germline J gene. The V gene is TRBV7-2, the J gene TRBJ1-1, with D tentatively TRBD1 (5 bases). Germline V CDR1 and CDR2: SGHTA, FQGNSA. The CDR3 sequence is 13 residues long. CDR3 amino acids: CASSLSGLGEAFF. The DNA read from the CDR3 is TGTGCCAGCAGCTTATCAGGGCTGGGGGAA.

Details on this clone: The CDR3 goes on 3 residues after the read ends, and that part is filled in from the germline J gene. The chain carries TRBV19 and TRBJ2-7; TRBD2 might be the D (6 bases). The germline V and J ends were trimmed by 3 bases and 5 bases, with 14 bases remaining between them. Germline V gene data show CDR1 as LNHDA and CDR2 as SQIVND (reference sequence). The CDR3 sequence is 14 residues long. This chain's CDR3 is CASSMLAGTDEQYF. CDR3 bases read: TGTGCCAGTAGTATGTTGGCGGGGACGGACGAG.

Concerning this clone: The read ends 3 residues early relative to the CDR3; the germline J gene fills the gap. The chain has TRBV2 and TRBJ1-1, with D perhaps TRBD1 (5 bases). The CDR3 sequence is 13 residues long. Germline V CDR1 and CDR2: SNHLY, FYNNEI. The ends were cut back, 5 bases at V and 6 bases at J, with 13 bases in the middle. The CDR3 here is CASSQGMAPEAFF. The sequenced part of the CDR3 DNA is TGTGCCAGCAGTCAGGGAATGGCCCCTGAA.

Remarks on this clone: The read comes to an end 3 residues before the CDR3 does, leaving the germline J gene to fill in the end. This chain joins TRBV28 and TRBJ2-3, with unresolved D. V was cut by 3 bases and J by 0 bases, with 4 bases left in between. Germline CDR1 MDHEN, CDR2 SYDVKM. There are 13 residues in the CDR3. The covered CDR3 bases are TGTGCCAGCAGTTTCAGGAGCACAGATACG. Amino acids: CASSFRSTDT. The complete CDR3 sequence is CASSFRSTDTQYF.

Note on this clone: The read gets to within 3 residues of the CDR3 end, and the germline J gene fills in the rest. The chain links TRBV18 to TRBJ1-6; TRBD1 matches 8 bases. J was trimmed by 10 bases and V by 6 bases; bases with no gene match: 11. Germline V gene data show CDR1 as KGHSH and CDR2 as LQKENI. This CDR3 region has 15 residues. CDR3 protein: CASSREAGGASPLHF. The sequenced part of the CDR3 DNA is TGTGCCAGCTCGCGGGAGGCAGGGGGCGCGTCACCC.

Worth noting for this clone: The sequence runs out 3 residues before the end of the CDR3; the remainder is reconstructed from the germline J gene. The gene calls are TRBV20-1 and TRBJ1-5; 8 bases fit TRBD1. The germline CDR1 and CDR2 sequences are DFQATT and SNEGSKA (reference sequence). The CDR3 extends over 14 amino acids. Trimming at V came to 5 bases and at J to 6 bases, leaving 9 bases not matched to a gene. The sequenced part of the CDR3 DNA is TGCAGTGCTGCTCCGGGACAGGTGGGTCAGCCC. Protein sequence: CSAAPGQVGQP. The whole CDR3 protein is CSAAPGQVGQPQHF.

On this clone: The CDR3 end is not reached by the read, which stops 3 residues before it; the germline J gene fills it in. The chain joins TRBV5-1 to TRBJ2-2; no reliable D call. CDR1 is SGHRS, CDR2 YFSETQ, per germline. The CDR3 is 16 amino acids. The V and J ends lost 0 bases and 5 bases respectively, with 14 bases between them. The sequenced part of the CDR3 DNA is TGCGCCAGCAGCTTGGTGGGTAGCCTTATTACCGGGGAG. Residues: CASSLVGSLITGE. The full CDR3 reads CASSLVGSLITGELFF.

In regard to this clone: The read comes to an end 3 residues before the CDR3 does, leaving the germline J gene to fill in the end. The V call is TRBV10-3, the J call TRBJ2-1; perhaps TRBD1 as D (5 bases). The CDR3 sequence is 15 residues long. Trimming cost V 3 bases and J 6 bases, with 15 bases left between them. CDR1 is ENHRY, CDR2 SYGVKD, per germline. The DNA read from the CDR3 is TGTGCCATCAGTGACAGGGTACAGGAGCGCAATGAG. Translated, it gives CAISDRVQERNE. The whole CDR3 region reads CAISDRVQERNEQFF.

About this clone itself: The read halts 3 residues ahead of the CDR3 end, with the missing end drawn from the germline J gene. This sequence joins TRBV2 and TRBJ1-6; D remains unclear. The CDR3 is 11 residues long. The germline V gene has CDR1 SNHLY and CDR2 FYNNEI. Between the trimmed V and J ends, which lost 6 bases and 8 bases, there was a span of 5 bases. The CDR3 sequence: CASRADSPLHF. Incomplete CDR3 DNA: TGTGCCAGCAGAGCGGATTCACCC. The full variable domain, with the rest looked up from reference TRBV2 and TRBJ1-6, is EPEVTQTPSHQVTQMGQEVILRCVPISNHLYFYWYRQILGQKVEFLVSFYNNEISEKSEIFDDQFSVERPDGSNFTLKIRSTKLEDSAMYFCASRADSPLHFGNGTRLTVT.